These 14 T cell receptor beta chains originate from one sample sequenced in a study of T cell clonotyping in hematopoietic cell transplantation. Repertoires were generated with immunoSEQ multiplex PCR, while TCRdb's copy carries only in-frame clones and drops some. Among 3,500 to 4,500 clones listed, 95% were seen once. The sequencing here drew on PBMCs, taken 30 days after allogeneic stem cell transplant. The receptor source for this set is a male patient aged 50 to 59 who had an allogeneic stem cell transplant from a related donor, so the T cells may come from the graft donor. Some clones in this sample may be carry-over from other donors' samples.

The rearrangement uses TRBV11-2 and TRBJ2-2; unclear D gene. Trimming pared 1 base from V and 2 bases from J, leaving 14 bases between. The CDR3 length is 17 residues. Germline V gene lookup returns CDR1 SGHAT and CDR2 FQNNGV. The CDR3 nucleotides read TGTGCCAGCAGCTTAGGGTACCTGACACCTAACACCGGGGAGCTGTTTTTT. Its protein product is CASSLGYLTPNTGELFF. The full variable domain, in which reference TRBV11-2 and TRBJ2-2 provide the parts outside the CDR3, is EAGVAQSPRYKIIEKRQSVAFWCNPISGHATLYWYQQILGQGPKLLIQFQNNGVVDDSQLPKDRFSAERLKGVDSTLKIQPAKLEDSAVYLCASSLGYLTPNTGELFFGEGSRLTVL.

The chain links TRBV30 to TRBJ1-2; the match to TRBD1 covers 8 bases. Trimming at V came to 4 bases and at J to 6 bases, leaving 4 bases not matched to a gene. There are 12 residues in the CDR3. CDR1 is GTSNPN and CDR2 is SVGIG in the germline V gene (reference sequence). This CDR3 is CAWTGGAHGYTF. The CDR3 DNA reads TGTGCCTGGACAGGGGGCGCGCATGGCTACACCTTC.

The chain is built from TRBV5-4 and TRBJ1-4; D is possibly TRBD1 (6 bases). This CDR3 comprises 14 residues. CDR1 is SGHNT, CDR2 YYREEE, per germline (reference sequence). V was trimmed by 7 bases and J by 7 bases, leaving 17 bases between them. CDR3 in amino acids: CASRSRGEGEKLFF. The CDR3 DNA is TGTGCCAGCCGCAGTAGGGGGGAAGGTGAAAAACTGTTTTTT.

The rearrangement links TRBV29-1 to TRBJ2-7; D is perhaps TRBD2 (6 bases). The germline V and J ends were trimmed by 6 bases and 1 base, with 10 bases remaining between them. This CDR3 is built from 12 residues. Germline assignment: CDR1 SQVTM and CDR2 ANQGSEA. The CDR3 here is CSVNGGSYEQYF. The CDR3 DNA sequence: TGCAGCGTCAATGGGGGGTCCTACGAGCAGTACTTC.

The chain couples TRBV25-1 to TRBJ2-7; 10 bases line up with TRBD2. V trimming: 4 bases; J trimming: 2 bases; junction bases outside the gene matches: 8. This CDR3 is 16 amino acids long. Germline loops: CDR1 MGHDK, CDR2 SYGVNS. CDR3 amino acids: CASSATSGKGTYEQYF. The CDR3 coding sequence is TGTGCCAGCAGTGCCACTAGCGGGAAGGGCACCTACGAGCAGTACTTC.

The chain has TRBV5-4 and TRBJ1-2; D remains ambiguous. CDR3 size: 12 residues. The V gene lost 4 bases and the J gene lost 8 bases, with 12 bases spanning the gap. Germline V lookup: CDR1 SGHNT, CDR2 YYREEE (reference sequence). In DNA form, the CDR3 reads TGTGCCAGCAGCCCGGCTAATGAGGGCTACACCTTC. Residues: CASSPANEGYTF.

This clone was counted a single time. This chain joins TRBV4-1 and TRBJ1-2, with a tentative D call TRBD1 (5 bases). The germline V and J ends were trimmed by 0 bases and 5 bases, with 13 bases remaining between them. CDR1 MGHRA and CDR2 YSYEKL come from the germline V gene. The CDR3 sequence is 15 residues long. The CDR3 nucleotides read TGCGCCAGCAGCCAAGACCAAGGGGTTTTGTATGGCTACACCTTC. Amino acid sequence: CASSQDQGVLYGYTF.

The count of this clone is one. V gene TRBV11-2 combines with J gene TRBJ1-4; 10 positions agree with TRBD1. With 4 bases clipped from V and 7 bases from J, the junction kept 9 bases outside the gene matches. In germline, CDR1 is SGHAT, CDR2 FQNNGV. The length of the CDR3 is 16 residues. CDR3 coding DNA: TGTGCCAGCAGCTCTGGACAGGGGGATTTGGGTGAAAAACTGTTTTTT. Translating it yields CASSSGQGDLGEKLFF.

CDR3 amino acids: CASSESWTSGSSYEQYF. The CDR3 bases are TGCGCCAGCAGTGAGTCGTGGACTAGCGGTAGCTCCTACGAGCAGTACTTC. V usage is TRBV10-1 and J usage is TRBJ2-7; 10 bases match TRBD2. The CDR3 runs to 17 residues. Germline assignment: CDR1 WNHNN and CDR2 SYGVQD (reference sequence). J was trimmed by 0 bases and V by 0 bases; bases with no gene match: 5.

The V and J genes are TRBV6-1 and TRBJ1-5; no clear D. This CDR3 spans 15 amino acids. The germline gives CDR1 MNHNS, CDR2 SASEGT. The V end lost 0 bases, the J end lost 3 bases, and 9 bases lay between the germline ends. The chain's CDR3 is CASSEARVVNQPQHF. DNA for the CDR3: TGTGCCAGCAGTGAAGCGAGGGTTGTCAATCAGCCCCAGCATTTT.

This chain links TRBV7-3 with TRBJ1-2; 8 bases are a match to TRBD1. V lost 2 bases, J lost 6 bases, and 11 bases stayed unmatched. The germline V gene encodes CDR1 SGHTA and CDR2 FQGTGA. The CDR3 contains 16 residues. The CDR3 DNA reads as TGTGCCAGCAGCTTAGATTCTCGGACAGGGAGGAATGGCTACACCTTC. This sequence encodes CASSLDSRTGRNGYTF.

This clone was seen just once. The chain uses TRBV28 and TRBJ1-4, with D unclear. Trimming removed 6 bases at V and 8 bases at J, with 10 bases between. This CDR3 has 12 amino acids. Germline lookup yields CDR1 MDHEN and CDR2 SYDVKM. The chain's CDR3 is CASRIQSEKLFF. DNA for the CDR3: TGTGCCAGCAGAATACAGTCAGAAAAACTGTTTTTT.

The chain has TRBV7-2 and TRBJ1-3, with a weak D call TRBD1 (5 bases). V was trimmed by 7 bases and J by 3 bases, leaving 13 bases between them. The CDR3 is 14 amino acids. Germline loops: CDR1 SGHTA, CDR2 FQGNSA. The CDR3 loop is CASNTAGGGNTIYF. In nucleotides, the CDR3 is TGTGCCAGCAATACAGCCGGGGGTGGAAACACCATATATTTT. The full variable domain, its missing parts supplied by reference TRBV7-2 and TRBJ1-3, is GAGVSQSPSNKVTEKGKDVELRCDPISGHTALYWYRQSLGQGLEFLIYFQGNSAPDKSGLPSDRFSAERTGGSVSTLTIQRTQQEDSAVYLCASNTAGGGNTIYFGEGSWLTVV.

J is TRBJ1-6 and V is TRBV6-5; D gene ambiguous. CDR3 length: 15 residues. Germline V lookup: CDR1 MNHEY, CDR2 SVGAGI. V was trimmed by 2 bases and J by 10 bases, leaving 15 bases between them. The DNA for the CDR3 is TGTGCCAGCAGTTACGAGGGAAGAAGTAGGTCACCCCTCCACTTT. This encodes CASSYEGRSRSPLHF.